This TCR beta chain was identified during a study of T cell repertoires in cytomegalovirus infection. Across the whole study: TCR beta signatures that were public indicated CMV infection and matching HLA type.

TCRdb re-called the reads through MiXCR, storing one row per CDR3 protein. The repertoire consists of a few hundred thousand distinct CDR3 sequences, with 20% to 25% occurring once and the leading ten covering around a sixth. With regard to this clonotype: Antigen specificity is unknown.

Study-wide points: Predominance within the ex vivo response was attributable to HLA-C-restricted CMV-specific TCR beta clonotypes. There were carriers of CMV plus the relevant HLA, and cumulative public TCR beta family frequency identified them.

The TCR comes from a human donor in good health (CMV status not recorded). Some clones in this sample may be carry-over from other donors' samples. Sequencing was done on a sample of CD8+ T cells from PBMCs.

CDR3 nucleotide sequence: TGTGCCAGCAGCTTAGAAGCTTTCGGCGGGGGAAGAAAGTCCTACGAGCAGTACTTC. Encoded protein: CASSLEAFGGGRKSYEQYF. This chain uses TRBV7-6 with TRBJ2-7, with 7 bases that match TRBD2. The length of the CDR3 is 19 residues. Germline-derived CDR1 and CDR2 are SGHVS and FNYEAQ. After removal of 1 base from V and 1 base from J, the junction contained 16 bases not matched to a gene.